This section outlines one T cell receptor (beta chain) sequence together with its context. Its target is unknown. This sample includes further DNA sequences coding for the same CDR3. The length of the CDR3 is 18 residues. From germline, CDR1 is KGHSH and CDR2 LQKENI. V lost 3 bases to trimming and J lost 3 bases; unmatched junction nucleotides: 11. Repertoires were sampled repeatedly during chemoradiotherapy. This sample was taken from a study of chemoradiotherapy in HPV16-positive cancers. Turning to the study itself: Candidate HPV-specific T-cell clones and common TCR motifs came from functional assays in a couple of HPV16-positive patients. Points from the study as a whole: Better recurrence-free survival went with HPV-responsive T-cell expansion in HPV16-positive patients.

The protocol was immunoSEQ multiplex PCR, while the TCRdb copy is restricted to in-frame clones and leaves out a portion. Here the sample spans over 20,000 clones, more than 75% being singletons. The sequences come from blood, collected from a patient who underwent chemoradiotherapy. The source is a human donor with HPV-associated anogenital cancer. The chain has TRBV18 and TRBJ1-1, with TRBD1 identical over 12 bases. The CDR3 here is CASSPESRDRGRDTEAFF. The CDR3 bases are TGTGCCAGCTCACCCGAGTCCCGGGACAGGGGGCGAGACACTGAAGCTTTCTTT.